The 12 T cell receptor beta chains listed next were all sequenced from one sample in a study of human T cells and chemical hapten exposure. TCRdb recomputed calls from the RACE reads with MiXCR, one row per CDR3 protein. The sample has 280,000 or so distinct CDR3 sequences, approximately 7.5% seen once. Stated time point: pre-sensitization, week 0. Treatment reported: therapeutic diphenylcyclopropenone sensitization with weekly scalp DPC. The sequencing used whole blood, collected in connection with sensitization to the hapten diphenylcyclopropenone (DPC). These receptors all stem from a man aged 18 to 30 with alopecia areata. Some clones in this sample may be carry-over from other donors' samples.

V and J are TRBV11-2 and TRBJ1-2; TRBD1 matches 9 bases. The V and J ends lost 4 bases and 4 bases, in that order; junction bases with no gene match: 10. CDR3 length: 16 amino acids. The germline gives CDR1 SGHAT, CDR2 FQNNGV. The CDR3 coding sequence is TGTGCCAGCAGCTCGGGACAGGGAGAGTGGGGCTATGGCTACACCTTC. Translation: CASSSGQGEWGYGYTF.

This chain uses TRBV4-2 with TRBJ2-1, with a possible D match to TRBD1 (6 bases). Trimming pared 1 base from V and 4 bases from J, leaving 14 bases between. Germline V gene lookup returns CDR1 LGHNA and CDR2 YNFKEQ. The CDR3 sequence is 16 residues long. The chain's CDR3 is CASSQVGAHTYNEQFF. The CDR3 bases are TGTGCCAGCAGCCAAGTGGGGGCCCACACTTACAATGAGCAGTTCTTC.

This clonotype has a count of ten or more. The CDR3 DNA reads TGTGCCAGCAGTATAGGGGATGGGACAGGCCCCTATGGCTACACCTTC. Translating it yields CASSIGDGTGPYGYTF. The chain links TRBV12-3 or TRBV12-4 to TRBJ1-2; the match to TRBD1 covers 8 bases. This CDR3 spans 16 amino acids. Trimming cost V 5 bases and J 4 bases; bases outside gene matches: 12.

The chain combines TRBV6-6 with TRBJ2-7; 12 bases map to TRBD2. The CDR3 loop spans 14 amino acids. Germline V gives CDR1 MNHNY, CDR2 SVGAGI (reference sequence). Losses at the gene ends were 5 bases for V and 2 bases for J; bases not matched to a gene: 1. The chain's CDR3 is CASSGLAGPYEQYV. DNA for the CDR3: TGTGCCAGCAGTGGACTAGCGGGACCCTACGAGCAGTACGTC.

This chain links TRBV7-9 with TRBJ2-4, with 10 bases lining up with TRBD1. CDR3 length: 18 residues. The V gene's germline CDR1 is SEHNR and CDR2 FQNEAQ (reference sequence). Losses at the gene ends were 8 bases for V and 0 bases for J; bases not matched to a gene: 13. CDR3 DNA sequence: TGTGCCAGCCGCCCAGGGACAGGGGCCAGGGTAGCCAAAAACATTCAGTACTTC. It yields the protein CASRPGTGARVAKNIQYF. Together with reference TRBV7-9 and TRBJ2-4, the CDR3 gives the full variable domain: DTGVSQNPRHKITKRGQNVTFRCDPISEHNRLYWYRQTLGQGPEFLTYFQNEAQLEKSRLLSDRFSAERPKGSFSTLEIQRTEQGDSAMYLCASRPGTGARVAKNIQYFGAGTRLSVL.

V usage is TRBV27 and J usage is TRBJ2-1; TRBD1 is a possible D gene (5 bases). The CDR3 consists of 15 residues. Germline V lookup: CDR1 MNHEY, CDR2 SMNVEV (reference sequence). Trimming pared 3 bases from V and 2 bases from J, leaving 11 bases between. The CDR3 bases are TGTGCCAGCAGTTTTGTTGGGGCCGCCTACAATGAGCAGTTCTTC. Its translation is CASSFVGAAYNEQFF.

The chain carries TRBV18 and TRBJ1-4; unclear D gene. Trimming took off 1 base at V and 5 bases at J, with 8 bases between the two ends. In germline, CDR1 is KGHSH, CDR2 LQKENI. This CDR3 has 14 residues. This chain's CDR3 is CASSPLSENEKLFF. Here the CDR3 DNA reads TGTGCCAGCTCACCACTGTCCGAGAATGAAAAACTGTTTTTT.

The gene calls are TRBV29-1 and TRBJ1-2; 9 bases match TRBD1. The V segment lost 6 bases and the J segment 3 bases; nucleotides outside the gene matches: 5. CDR3 length equals 13 residues. Per germline, CDR1 SQVTM and CDR2 ANQGSEA. The CDR3 DNA reads TGCAGCGTACCGGGACAGGGAGACTATGGCTACACCTTC. It yields the protein CSVPGQGDYGYTF.

Only a few counts were recorded for this clonotype. The chain recombines TRBV27 with TRBJ1-2; 9 bases fit TRBD1. The CDR3 covers 13 residues. The germline CDR1 and CDR2 sequences are MNHEY and SMNVEV (reference sequence). The V segment lost 2 bases and the J segment 8 bases; nucleotides outside the gene matches: 3. The CDR3 bases are TGTGCCAGCAGTTTAACAGGGGGCATCGGCTACACCTTC. Translated: CASSLTGGIGYTF.

This clonotype turned up a few times. The chain has TRBV7-2 and TRBJ2-1; D is unresolved. Trimming removed 2 bases from V and 7 bases from J, with 6 bases in between. The CDR3 sequence is 12 residues long. Germline lookup yields CDR1 SGHTA and CDR2 FQGNSA. CDR3 DNA sequence: TGTGCCAGCAGCTTATTTGCGAATGAGCAGTTCTTC. It codes for CASSLFANEQFF.

V usage is TRBV6-2 or TRBV6-3 and J usage is TRBJ1-2; D possibly corresponds to TRBD1 (5 bases). CDR3 length: 13 residues. Germline V lookup: CDR1 MNHEY, CDR2 SVGEGT. V was clipped by 7 bases and J by 8 bases, with 17 bases between them. CDR3 sequence: CASNHLEGRGYTF. CDR3 DNA: TGTGCCAGCAACCACCTAGAGGGGCGAGGCTACACCTTC.

A few counts support this clonotype. The gene calls are TRBV7-2 and TRBJ1-5; D uncertain. Germline loops: CDR1 SGHTA, CDR2 FQGNSA. With 4 bases removed from V and 6 bases from J, the gap between germline ends came to 10 bases. This CDR3 spans 13 amino acids. CDR3 nucleotide sequence: TGTGCCAGCAGCTCGCAGCGGGGTCAGCCCCAGCATTTT. It yields the protein CASSSQRGQPQHF.